The clone carrying this T cell receptor beta chain was seen only a few times. Its matching antigen is unknown. V dropped 4 bases and J dropped 4 bases, with 11 bases sitting between them. The germline V gene encodes CDR1 SGHRS and CDR2 YFSETQ. CDR3 size: 14 residues. The data derive from a study of T cell responses to AZD1222 COVID-19 vaccine. The study, taken as a whole, reports: Most donors were white British, females outnumbered males, and clonal diversity was possibly underestimated. The repertoires were collected only after the peak T cell response. Regions 160-218 and 743-854 dominated among vaccine-associated CD4 TCRs spanning spike.

The repertoire was sequenced with immunoSEQ multiplex PCR; TCRdb's copy has only in-frame clones and lacks some. In the table there are 150,000 to 200,000 clones, about 92% of which are singletons. J is TRBJ1-4 and V is TRBV5-1; D is undetermined. The receptor was isolated from an adult in good health. Sample: peripheral blood, taken on day 0 of AZD1222 vaccination. As DNA, the CDR3 is TGCGCCAGCAGCATCGCGGCTTTTAATGAAAAACTGTTTTTT. Translated: CASSIAAFNEKLFF. Variable domain in full (rest from reference TRBV5-1 and TRBJ1-4): KAGVTQTPRYLIKTRGQQVTLSCSPISGHRSVSWYQQTPGQGLQFLFEYFSETQRNKGNFPGRFSGRQFSNSRSEMNVSTLELGDSALYLCASSIAAFNEKLFFGSGTQLSVL.